The rows below give T cell receptor beta chains drawn from one sample of a study of blood T cells in healthy people across ages. In TCRdb, the 5' RACE reads were re-called with MiXCR into one record per CDR3 protein. Of 750,000 to 950,000 distinct CDR3 sequences in the sample, approximately 32% were seen once. The data also belong to a second study, concerning T cells of mothers and their children.

Sequenced material: blood. The receptor set was obtained from a woman between 35 and 50 years old in good health. The CDR3 runs from the conserved cysteine through the conserved F or W. D genes are given only for firm matches. A clone size is listed for some rows: how often the clone was seen (once, few, many), or a class if it is expanded.

CDR3 DNA: TGTGTCAGCAGCCAGGGCGGGGGGAGGTACGAGCAGTACTTC
CDR3 protein: CVSSQGGGRYEQYF
D gene: TRBD2
J gene: TRBJ2-7
V gene: TRBV4-2
clone size: NA

CDR3 DNA: TGTGCCAGCAGCTTAGGGACCGCGCAGTATTTT
CDR3 protein: CASSLGTAQYF
D gene: NA
J gene: TRBJ2-3
V gene: TRBV7-2
clone size: NA

CDR3 DNA: TGTGCCAGCAGCCAGACGAGCGGGGAGATTGCTACGCAGTATTTT
CDR3 protein: CASSQTSGEIATQYF
D gene: TRBD2
J gene: TRBJ2-3
V gene: TRBV6-2/TRBV6-3
clone size: few

CDR3 DNA: TGTGCCAGCAGTGGACAGGGGCCCCAGCATTTT
CDR3 protein: CASSGQGPQHF
D gene: TRBD1
J gene: TRBJ1-5
V gene: TRBV6-2/TRBV6-3
clone size: NA

CDR3 DNA: TGCGCCAGCAGCAATCAGCAGGGTGGAGGGTACGAGCAGTACTTC
CDR3 protein: CASSNQQGGGYEQYF
D gene: NA
J gene: TRBJ2-7
V gene: TRBV5-1
clone size: NA

CDR3 DNA: TGTGCCAGCAGGGGCTGGGGGGGATCCAGGTCAGATACGCAGTATTTT
CDR3 protein: CASRGWGGSRSDTQYF
D gene: TRBD2
J gene: TRBJ2-3
V gene: TRBV11-2
clone size: NA

CDR3 DNA: TGTGCCAGCTCACCACCGGTTGTGTCGGGGGCCACTGAAGCTTTCTTT
CDR3 protein: CASSPPVVSGATEAFF
D gene: NA
J gene: TRBJ1-1
V gene: TRBV18
clone size: few

CDR3 DNA: TGTGCCAGCAGCCTCGACAGGGACGGAGGCTACACCTTC
CDR3 protein: CASSLDRDGGYTF
D gene: TRBD1
J gene: TRBJ1-2
V gene: TRBV5-8
clone size: few

CDR3 DNA: TGTGCCAGCAGCCAAGTGTGGACAGAGGGCTACGAGCAGTACTTC
CDR3 protein: CASSQVWTEGYEQYF
D gene: NA
J gene: TRBJ2-7
V gene: TRBV3-1
clone size: NA

CDR3 DNA: TGCGCCAGCAGCTATGGGGCGTCGAGCGCAGATACGCAGTATTTT
CDR3 protein: CASSYGASSADTQYF
D gene: NA
J gene: TRBJ2-3
V gene: TRBV5-1
clone size: NA